The 20 T cell receptor beta chains below were found in one sample sequenced in a study of blood T cell repertoires in COVID-19. Using immunoSEQ multiplex PCR, the repertoire was profiled, and TCRdb retains in-frame clones only, with some absent. Found here are roughly 260,000 clones, 82% of them singletons; the top ten hold approximately 3.1%. Sequencing input: peripheral blood. These receptors were taken from a woman between 18 and 29 years old with acute or convalescent COVID-19.

This rearrangement joins TRBV7-9 to TRBJ2-2, with D perhaps matching TRBD2 (5 bases). CDR3 size: 16 residues. Germline assignment: CDR1 SEHNR and CDR2 FQNEAQ (reference sequence). V lost 4 bases and J 6 bases, leaving 18 bases between the germline ends. The CDR3, as DNA: TGTGCCAGCAGCTCGATTATTTTAGGGCGGGCCGGGGAGCTGTTTTTT. Its translation: CASSSIILGRAGELFF.

This sequence joins TRBV9 and TRBJ1-2; D not resolved. The CDR3 has 12 amino acids. Germline lookup yields CDR1 SGDLS and CDR2 YYNGEE. Trimming left V 3 bases short and J 4 bases short, with 7 bases between. The CDR3 coding sequence is TGTGCCAGCAGCGACGGAGTCTATGGCTACACCTTC. Translating it yields CASSDGVYGYTF.

The CDR3 sequence is CASSGRTGVTNYGYTF. Written as DNA, the CDR3 is TGTGCCAGCAGCGGACGGACAGGGGTAACTAACTATGGCTACACCTTC. V gene TRBV7-8 combines with J gene TRBJ1-2, with 9 bases fitting TRBD1. There are 16 residues in the CDR3. Germline V gene lookup returns CDR1 SGHVS and CDR2 FQNEAQ. Trimming removed 5 bases from V and 0 bases from J; junction bases left unmatched: 7.

This clone was detected only once. The CDR3 DNA sequence: TGCGCCAGCAGCCAAGAGACAGGGGATGGCTACACCTTC. Protein product: CASSQETGDGYTF. This chain connects TRBV4-3 to TRBJ1-2; TRBD1 matches at 8 bases. Germline loops: CDR1 LGHNA, CDR2 YSLEER. CDR3 length equals 13 residues. Trimming cost V 0 bases and J 6 bases; bases outside gene matches: 0.

The CDR3 DNA follows: TGTGCCAGCAGTTACGGGCTCGGGGATGGCTACACCTTC. Its protein product is CASSYGLGDGYTF. This sequence joins TRBV6-5 and TRBJ1-2; unclear D gene. This CDR3 spans 13 amino acids. The germline V gene encodes CDR1 MNHEY and CDR2 SVGAGI. Trimming left V 2 bases short and J 6 bases short, with 10 bases between.

The chain couples TRBV10-3 to TRBJ2-7; 11 positions match TRBD2. The germline V gene encodes CDR1 ENHRY and CDR2 SYGVKD. The CDR3 spans 14 residues. V trimming: 6 bases; J trimming: 4 bases; junction bases outside the gene matches: 5. CDR3 protein: CAISGTSGGYEQYF. The CDR3 DNA reads as TGTGCCATCAGCGGGACTAGCGGTGGGTACGAGCAGTACTTC.

To note about this clone: The junction shows a germline mismatch at one end, possibly a read error. The chain is built from TRBV5-4 and TRBJ2-3; 14 bases are a match to TRBD2. The CDR3 is 16 amino acids. From germline, CDR1 is SGHNT and CDR2 YYREEE (reference sequence). The CDR3 sequence: CASSERLAGGTGTQYF. CDR3 in DNA: TGTGCCAGCAGCGAAAGACTAGCGGGAGGGACAGGTACGCAGTATTTT.

In the case of this clone: At one of its ends the junction is not consistent with the germline gene, which may arise from a read error. The genes are TRBV4-3 and TRBJ1-2; a possible D gene is TRBD1 (5 bases). This CDR3 has 16 residues. The V gene's germline CDR1 is LGHNA and CDR2 YSLEER. The CDR3 loop is CARSRQSGGRNNGYTF. The CDR3 DNA follows: TGCGCCCGCAGCCGACAGTCGGGGGGTAGGAACAATGGCTACACCTTC.

The V gene is TRBV2, the J gene TRBJ2-7; 15 bases line up with TRBD2. V shed 6 bases and J 2 bases; nucleotides not matched to a gene: 5. In germline, CDR1 is SNHLY, CDR2 FYNNEI. This CDR3 region has 16 residues. CDR3 sequence (DNA): TGTGCCAGCAGCGAGGGACTAGCGGGAGGCACCTACGAGCAGTACTTC. Encoded protein: CASSEGLAGGTYEQYF.

This clone was found a few times. CDR3 bases: TGCGCCAGCAGCCAAGATCCTTCGACCACGGGGTCACCCCTCCACTTT. Encoded protein: CASSQDPSTTGSPLHF. The rearrangement uses TRBV4-3 and TRBJ1-6; D call uncertain. The CDR3 is 16 residues long. The germline V gene has CDR1 LGHNA and CDR2 YSLEER. V lost 0 bases, J lost 10 bases, and 16 bases lay in between.

The chain is built from TRBV19 and TRBJ1-5; 10 bases match TRBD1. Trimming removed 5 bases from V and 1 base from J; junction bases left unmatched: 8. Germline-derived CDR1 and CDR2 are LNHDA and SQIVND (reference sequence). The CDR3 is made up of 17 amino acids. The CDR3 reads CASSWDRGRGSNQPQHF. The CDR3 DNA is TGTGCCAGTAGTTGGGACAGGGGCCGGGGGAGCAATCAGCCCCAGCATTTT.

This clone is a singleton in its sample. The chain uses TRBV29-1 and TRBJ2-2, with a possible D match to TRBD2 (6 bases). CDR1 and CDR2 from the germline V gene are SQVTM and ANQGSEA. V was pared by 3 bases and J by 4 bases, with 12 bases between. The CDR3 is 14 amino acids. This CDR3 reads CSVDWGSGTGELFF. The CDR3 nucleotides are TGCAGCGTTGATTGGGGTAGCGGCACCGGGGAGCTGTTTTTT.

There are a few counts of this clone. The chain links TRBV30 to TRBJ1-6; no clear D. V lost 4 bases and J lost 7, with 17 bases in between. The CDR3 is made up of 15 amino acids. Germline V lookup: CDR1 GTSNPN, CDR2 SVGIG (reference sequence). This chain's CDR3 is CAWTSSNTRNSPLHF. CDR3 nucleotides: TGTGCCTGGACATCCTCTAATACTCGGAATTCACCCCTCCACTTT.

The J gene is TRBJ1-5, the V gene TRBV4-3, with D perhaps matching TRBD1 (5 bases). The V and J ends lost 1 base and 0 bases respectively, with 7 bases between them. Germline V CDR1 and CDR2: LGHNA, YSLEER. CDR3 length: 15 residues. This chain's CDR3 is CASSQARVSNQPQHF. The CDR3 bases are TGCGCCAGCAGCCAAGCCAGGGTTAGCAATCAGCCCCAGCATTTT.

This chain links TRBV18 with TRBJ1-1, with D perhaps matching TRBD1 (5 bases). The V gene's germline CDR1 is KGHSH and CDR2 LQKENI. There are 16 residues in the CDR3. Trimming removed 1 base at V and 1 base at J, with 13 bases between. Written as DNA, the CDR3 is TGTGCCAGCTCACCACTTCTTGGAGGGACGAACACTGAAGCTTTCTTT. Translation gives CASSPLLGGTNTEAFF.

This clone is a singleton in its sample. The CDR3 protein is CASSESQTGVQPQHF. The CDR3 DNA sequence: TGCGCCAGCAGTGAGTCCCAGACAGGGGTTCAGCCCCAGCATTTT. This chain joins TRBV10-2 and TRBJ1-5, with 8 bases aligning to TRBD1. With 0 bases clipped from V and 6 bases from J, the junction kept 4 bases outside the gene matches. Per the germline V gene, CDR1 is WSHSY and CDR2 is SAAADI. The CDR3 contains 15 residues.

This chain uses TRBV6-5 with TRBJ1-6, with TRBD1 as a possible D gene (5 bases). CDR3 length: 15 residues. Germline V lookup: CDR1 MNHEY, CDR2 SVGAGI. The V end lost 6 bases, the J end lost 7 bases, and 16 bases lay between the germline ends. The DNA of the CDR3 is TGTGCCAGCAGCCTGGGGCTCGGGAGGAATTCACCCCTCCACTTT. Translated, it gives CASSLGLGRNSPLHF.

The V call is TRBV10-2, the J call TRBJ1-2; D might be TRBD1 (5 bases). Between the trimmed V and J ends, which lost 0 bases and 3 bases, there was a span of 11 bases. Germline V lookup: CDR1 WSHSY, CDR2 SAAADI. The CDR3 covers 15 residues. DNA for the CDR3: TGCGCCAGCAGTGAGTCTTGGGCCAGGGACTATGGCTACACCTTC. The encoded protein is CASSESWARDYGYTF.

V is TRBV30 and J is TRBJ2-1; 16 nucleotides agree with TRBD2. The length of the CDR3 is 16 residues. The J segment lost 2 bases and the V segment lost 3 bases, leaving 1 base of the junction unmatched. Germline assignment: CDR1 GTSNPN and CDR2 SVGIG (reference sequence). CDR3 sequence reads: CAWRGLAGGTYNEQFF. The CDR3 DNA sequence: TGTGCCTGGAGGGGACTAGCGGGAGGGACCTACAATGAGCAGTTCTTC.

This clone was seen only a few times. This chain uses TRBV29-1 with TRBJ2-7; 11 bases are a match to TRBD1. The V and J ends lost 3 bases and 2 bases, in that order; junction bases with no gene match: 0. This CDR3 has 13 residues. Germline CDR1 and CDR2: SQVTM and ANQGSEA. Here the CDR3 DNA reads TGCAGCGTTGAGGGACAGGGGGCCTACGAGCAGTACTTC. As protein: CSVEGQGAYEQYF.